These T cell receptor beta chains were read from a single sample in a study of control samples from healthy donors and cancer patients. Sequencing was performed with immunoSEQ multiplex PCR; in TCRdb, only in-frame clones are kept and a portion is missing. The sample contains about 120,000 clones, roughly 90% of which appear only once. What was sequenced was blood. Receptors were obtained from a man aged 45-65 years in good health. The CDR3 runs from the conserved cysteine through the conserved F or W. The order of the fields is J gene, D gene, clone size, V gene, CDR3 protein, CDR3 DNA. The D gene is left open where the match is weak. Size values are once, few and many counts, or a class for expanded clones, and some rows have none.

>TRBJ2-7|TRBD1|-|TRBV3-1/TRBV3-2
CASSQGQGYEQYF
TGTGCCAGCAGCCAAGGACAGGGCTACGAGCAGTACTTC
>TRBJ1-1|-|-|TRBV5-1
CASSTQAGALTEAFF
TGCGCCAGCAGCACCCAGGCCGGGGCACTCACTGAAGCTTTCTTT
>TRBJ2-2|TRBD1|-|TRBV5-1
CASSLRRTGETGELFF
TGCGCCAGCAGCTTGCGCCGGACAGGGGAAACCGGGGAGCTGTTTTTT
>TRBJ2-5|TRBD1|-|TRBV30
CAWSPKGQGVGETQYF
TGTGCCTGGAGCCCCAAGGGACAGGGTGTGGGAGAGACCCAGTACTTC
>TRBJ2-3|TRBD2|-|TRBV2
CASIGLASTDTQYF
TGTGCCAGCATAGGACTAGCGAGCACAGATACGCAGTATTTT
>TRBJ1-5|-|-|TRBV19
CASSNGNQPQHF
TGTGCCAGTAGCAACGGGAATCAGCCCCAGCATTTT
>TRBJ2-1|TRBD1|-|TRBV19
CASSIVGGQETYNEQFF
TGTGCCAGTAGTATAGTTGGTGGACAGGAGACCTACAATGAGCAGTTCTTC
>TRBJ2-3|TRBD2|once|TRBV12-5
CASGLVGEGRTDTQYF
TGTGCTAGTGGTTTGGTAGGGGAGGGGCGCACAGATACGCAGTATTTT
>TRBJ2-5|-|-|TRBV29-1
CSVERGAQETQYF
TGCAGCGTTGAACGGGGGGCCCAAGAGACCCAGTACTTC
>TRBJ1-5|TRBD1|-|TRBV5-1
CASSLGQGSQPQHF
TGCGCCAGCAGCTTAGGACAGGGGTCTCAGCCCCAGCATTTT
>TRBJ1-4|TRBD1|-|TRBV7-8
CASKDRAAPDNEKLFF
TGTGCCAGTAAAGACAGGGCCGCCCCTGATAATGAAAAACTGTTTTTT
>TRBJ1-1|-|-|TRBV12-3/TRBV12-4
CASIIPGAIGAFF
TGTGCCAGCATCATACCGGGGGCGATTGGGGCTTTCTTT
>TRBJ1-5|TRBD1|few|TRBV4-2
CASSQDAGQGARQPQHF
TGTGCCAGCAGCCAAGATGCGGGACAGGGGGCCCGCCAGCCCCAGCATTTT
>TRBJ1-2|TRBD1|-|TRBV11-2
CASSEGRGRGYTF
TGTGCCAGCAGCGAGGGAAGGGGGCGAGGCTACACCTTC
>TRBJ2-7|TRBD1|-|TRBV5-4
CASSLGDRVDYEQYF
TGTGCCAGCAGCTTGGGGGACAGGGTAGATTACGAGCAGTACTTC
>TRBJ2-5|TRBD1|-|TRBV6-6
CASQQGGQETQYF
TGTGCCAGTCAACAGGGGGGTCAAGAGACCCAGTACTTC
>TRBJ2-1|-|-|TRBV27
CASSLSWGNEQFF
TGTGCCAGCAGTTTAAGTTGGGGCAATGAGCAGTTCTTC
>TRBJ1-2|-|-|TRBV12-3/TRBV12-4
CASREGGYTF
TGTGCCAGCAGGGAAGGGGGCTACACCTTC
>TRBJ1-1|TRBD1|-|TRBV7-9
CASSLARAGGSTEAFF
TGTGCCAGCAGCTTAGCGCGGGCAGGGGGTAGCACTGAAGCTTTCTTT
>TRBJ2-1|TRBD2|-|TRBV18
CASSPQRGESSYNEQFF
TGTGCCAGCTCACCCCAGCGGGGGGAGAGCTCCTACAATGAGCAGTTCTTC
>TRBJ2-1|TRBD2|-|TRBV6-1
CASRLAGGTNEQFF
TGTGCCAGCAGACTAGCGGGGGGAACGAATGAGCAGTTCTTC
>TRBJ2-7|TRBD1|-|TRBV6-6
CASTPDRVEQYF
TGTGCCAGCACCCCGGACAGGGTAGAGCAGTACTTC
>TRBJ2-5|-|-|TRBV6-5
CASSFGSQAQETQYF
TGTGCCAGCAGTTTTGGGTCACAGGCTCAAGAGACCCAGTACTTC
>TRBJ1-1|-|-|TRBV11-1
CASSFRNTEAFF
TGTGCCAGCAGCTTCAGGAACACTGAAGCTTTCTTT
>TRBJ2-7|TRBD1|-|TRBV19
CASSPPGQGAIYEQYF
TGTGCCAGTAGTCCTCCGGGACAGGGGGCTATCTACGAGCAGTACTTC
>TRBJ1-2|-|few|TRBV29-1
CSVSRDIGYGYTF
TGCAGCGTGTCCCGGGACATTGGCTATGGCTACACCTTC
>TRBJ1-5|-|-|TRBV2
CASSRDPNQPQHF
TGTGCCAGCAGTAGGGACCCAAATCAGCCCCAGCATTTT
>TRBJ2-3|-|-|TRBV27
CASSPGLSTDTQYF
TGTGCCAGCAGCCCCGGGCTTAGCACAGATACGCAGTATTTT
>TRBJ1-5|-|-|TRBV5-1
CASSLGTYSNQPQHF
TGCGCCAGCAGCTTGGGGACTTATAGCAATCAGCCCCAGCATTTT